A selection of T cell receptor beta chains follows, all from one sample in a study of identical twins. A single record per CDR3 protein comes from TCRdb applying MiXCR to the 5' RACE reads. The repertoire holds fewer than 650,000 distinct CDR3 sequences, with around 7.5% as singletons. These data were also filed under a second study, of yellow fever vaccine responses in identical twins.

Sample: PBMCs. These receptor sequences come from a woman between 18 and 29 years old in good health. The CDR3 runs from the conserved cysteine through the conserved F or W. A D gene is named only where the DNA matches it firmly. Clone size is given for some rows only: seen once, a few or many times, or a class if the clone is expanded.

TRBV5-1,TRBJ1-2,.,.,CASSLQNPNYGYTF,TGCGCCAGCAGCTTACAAAACCCTAACTATGGCTACACCTTC
TRBV18,TRBJ1-4,few,.,CASSPPGSSNEKLFF,TGTGCCAGCTCACCACCGGGCAGTTCGAATGAAAAACTGTTTTTT
TRBV19,TRBJ2-6,.,TRBD2,CASSTPRGGLWSGANVLTF,TGTGCCAGTAGTACCCCCCGGGGGGGATTGTGGTCTGGGGCCAACGTCCTGACTTTC
TRBV6-1,TRBJ2-5,few,.,CASRNPGPKETQYF,TGTGCCAGCAGGAACCCGGGCCCGAAAGAGACCCAGTACTTC
TRBV4-1,TRBJ1-1,.,.,CASSQEGTGEAFF,TGCGCCAGCAGCCAAGAGGGGACGGGTGAAGCTTTCTTT
TRBV27,TRBJ2-7,many,.,CASNFWGRDYEQYF,TGTGCCAGCAACTTCTGGGGGCGCGATTACGAGCAGTACTTC
TRBV27,TRBJ1-2,.,TRBD1,CASSRDRGLGYGYTF,TGTGCCAGCAGTCGGGACAGGGGGCTAGGCTATGGCTACACCTTC
TRBV29-1,TRBJ2-2,many,TRBD2,CSASRGLAGDGGELFF,TGCAGCGCATCCCGTGGACTAGCGGGAGACGGCGGGGAGCTGTTTTTT
TRBV9,TRBJ2-2,.,.,CASSDGGELFF,TGTGCCAGCAGCGACGGCGGGGAGCTGTTTTTT
TRBV27,TRBJ1-2,many,TRBD1,CASSVRQGFYGYTF,TGTGCCAGCAGTGTCCGACAGGGATTCTATGGCTACACCTTC
TRBV11-2,TRBJ2-7,many,.,CASSLAPGVYEQYF,TGTGCCAGCAGCTTAGCCCCAGGTGTTTACGAGCAGTACTTC
TRBV12-3/TRBV12-4,TRBJ2-1,many,TRBD2,CAAGLAGPNEQFF,TGTGCGGCGGGACTAGCGGGCCCCAATGAGCAGTTCTTC
TRBV2,TRBJ2-3,few,TRBD1,CASRDRVPDTQYF,TGTGCCAGCAGGGACAGGGTGCCGGATACGCAGTATTTT
TRBV2,TRBJ2-3,.,TRBD2,CASSAGTSVLVTDTQYF,TGTGCCAGCAGCGCCGGGACTAGCGTTTTAGTAACAGATACGCAGTATTTT
TRBV2,TRBJ2-1,.,.,CASCTVHNEQFF,TGTGCCAGCTGTACAGTGCACAATGAGCAGTTCTTC
TRBV2,TRBJ2-7,many,.,CASNYQGQGSYEQYF,TGTGCCAGCAATTACCAGGGTCAGGGCTCCTACGAGCAGTACTTC
TRBV29-1,TRBJ2-1,many,.,CSVGGGANEQFF,TGCAGCGTGGGTGGGGGGGCGAATGAGCAGTTCTTC
TRBV6-5,TRBJ2-7,few,TRBD1,CASSSLGTGGYEQYF,TGTGCCAGCAGTTCTCTCGGGACAGGAGGCTACGAGCAGTACTTC
TRBV29-1,TRBJ2-3,many,.,CSVQTSTQYF,TGCAGCGTCCAAACCAGTACGCAGTATTTT
TRBV7-7,TRBJ2-5,.,.,CASSLVGRQETQYF,TGTGCCAGCAGCTTAGTGGGGCGCCAAGAGACCCAGTACTTC
TRBV12-5,TRBJ2-2,many,.,CASGLITGELFF,TGTGCTAGTGGTTTGATCACCGGGGAGCTGTTTTTT
TRBV5-1,TRBJ2-7,few,.,CASSSDRKYEQYF,TGCGCCAGCAGCTCTGACAGAAAATACGAGCAGTACTTC
TRBV28,TRBJ2-1,.,.,CASSLLGYFEQFF,TGTGCCAGCAGTTTATTGGGCTATTTTGAGCAGTTCTTC
TRBV20-1,TRBJ1-5,many,TRBD1,CSARDVKKGQIDFRNQPQHF,TGCAGTGCTAGAGACGTAAAGAAGGGACAGATCGATTTTCGCAATCAGCCCCAGCATTTT
TRBV12-3/TRBV12-4,TRBJ2-1,.,.,CASSEPTGNRESNEQFF,TGTGCCAGCAGTGAACCAACCGGGAACAGGGAATCAAATGAGCAGTTCTTC
TRBV6-5,TRBJ2-5,.,.,CASAAGVGTQYF,TGTGCTTCGGCGGCAGGGGTGGGGACCCAGTACTTC
TRBV27,TRBJ2-3,few,TRBD2,CASRGGPLSVTDTQYF,TGTGCCAGCAGGGGAGGGCCGCTGTCAGTGACAGATACGCAGTATTTT
TRBV4-1,TRBJ2-7,many,.,CASSQDTLYEQYF,TGCGCCAGCAGCCAAGATACCCTCTACGAGCAGTACTTC
TRBV25-1,TRBJ2-1,many,.,CASTTSSYNEQFF,TGTGCCAGCACAACGAGCTCCTACAATGAGCAGTTCTTC
TRBV7-9,TRBJ1-1,many,.,CASNPIPGLNTEAFF,TGTGCCAGCAACCCTATTCCGGGTTTGAACACTGAAGCTTTCTTT
TRBV5-6,TRBJ2-2,.,.,CASSLVGPYTGELFF,TGTGCCAGCAGCTTGGTTGGACCCTACACCGGGGAGCTGTTTTTT
TRBV3-1,TRBJ2-1,few,.,CASSAQAEGYNEQFF,TGTGCCAGCAGCGCCCAGGCGGAGGGGTACAATGAGCAGTTCTTC
TRBV12-3/TRBV12-4,TRBJ1-6,few,TRBD1,CASSPTGGLNSPLHF,TGTGCCAGCAGTCCCACAGGGGGCCTGAATTCACCCCTCCACTTT
TRBV2,TRBJ2-7,many,TRBD2,CASRTSVNYEQYF,TGTGCCTCCCGGACTAGCGTCAACTACGAGCAGTACTTC
TRBV12-3/TRBV12-4,TRBJ1-1,many,.,CASRGLFNTEAFF,TGTGCCAGCAGGGGACTTTTCAACACTGAAGCTTTCTTT
TRBV20-1,TRBJ1-2,.,TRBD1,CSARDSDRVYGYTF,TGCAGTGCTAGAGATTCCGACAGGGTCTATGGCTACACCTTC
TRBV12-5,TRBJ1-1,few,TRBD1,CASGSPARTGDTEAFF,TGTGCTAGTGGTTCTCCCGCCCGGACAGGGGACACTGAAGCTTTCTTT
TRBV20-1,TRBJ2-1,.,.,CSARDTGGLYNEQFF,TGCAGTGCTAGAGATACCGGGGGCTTGTACAATGAGCAGTTCTTC
TRBV4-2,TRBJ1-1,many,.,CASKKTRDTEAFF,TGTGCCAGCAAAAAGACTAGGGACACTGAAGCTTTCTTT
TRBV7-3,TRBJ2-1,.,TRBD2,CASSFQDLAGGGNEQFF,TGTGCCAGCAGCTTCCAGGACCTAGCGGGAGGGGGCAATGAGCAGTTCTTC
TRBV7-9,TRBJ2-1,many,TRBD2,CASRGVADYNEQFF,TGTGCCAGCCGGGGGGTAGCCGATTACAATGAGCAGTTCTTC
TRBV24-1,TRBJ2-2,.,TRBD1,CATSDPGQDTGELFF,TGTGCCACCAGTGACCCCGGACAGGACACCGGGGAGCTGTTTTTT
TRBV18,TRBJ2-3,few,TRBD2,CASSPTSGRAEEYF,TGTGCCAGCTCACCGACTAGCGGGAGGGCCGAGGAGTATTTT